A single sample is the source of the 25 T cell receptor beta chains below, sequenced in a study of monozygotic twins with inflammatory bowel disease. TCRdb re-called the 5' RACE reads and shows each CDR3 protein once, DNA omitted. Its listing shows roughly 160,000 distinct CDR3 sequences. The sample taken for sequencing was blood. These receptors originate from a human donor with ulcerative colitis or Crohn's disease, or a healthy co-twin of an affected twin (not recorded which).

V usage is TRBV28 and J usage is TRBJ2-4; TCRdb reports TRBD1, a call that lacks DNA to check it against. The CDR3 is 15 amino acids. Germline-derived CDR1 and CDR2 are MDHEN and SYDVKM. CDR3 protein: CASSFEGAKLGIQYF.

CDR3: CASSWGTSGGSQFF. This chain joins TRBV7-2 and TRBJ2-1; TCRdb names TRBD2, which stays unverified in the absence of DNA. The length of the CDR3 is 14 residues. Looked up from germline, CDR1 is SGHTA and CDR2 is FQGNSA. The variable domain in full, completed from reference TRBV7-2 and TRBJ2-1, reads GAGVSQSPSNKVTEKGKDVELRCDPISGHTALYWYRQSLGQGLEFLIYFQGNSAPDKSGLPSDRFSAERTGGSVSTLTIQRTQQEDSAVYLCASSWGTSGGSQFFGPGTRLTVL.

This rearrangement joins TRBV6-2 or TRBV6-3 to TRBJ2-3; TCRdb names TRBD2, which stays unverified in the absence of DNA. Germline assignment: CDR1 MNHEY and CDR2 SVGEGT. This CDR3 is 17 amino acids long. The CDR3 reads CASSRSLGLAGGDTQYF.

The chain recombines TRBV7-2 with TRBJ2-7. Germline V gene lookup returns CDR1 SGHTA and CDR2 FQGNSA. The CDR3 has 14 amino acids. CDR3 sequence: CASSLVRSSYEQYF.

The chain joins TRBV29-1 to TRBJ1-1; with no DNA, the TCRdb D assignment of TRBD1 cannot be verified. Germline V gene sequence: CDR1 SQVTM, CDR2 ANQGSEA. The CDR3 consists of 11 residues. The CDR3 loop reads CSVVGTREAFF. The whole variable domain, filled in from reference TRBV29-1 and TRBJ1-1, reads SAVISQKPSRDICQRGTSLTIQCQVDSQVTMMFWYRQQPGQSLTLIATANQGSEATYESGFVIDKFPISRPNLTFSTLTVSNMSPEDSSIYLCSVVGTREAFFGQGTRLTVV.

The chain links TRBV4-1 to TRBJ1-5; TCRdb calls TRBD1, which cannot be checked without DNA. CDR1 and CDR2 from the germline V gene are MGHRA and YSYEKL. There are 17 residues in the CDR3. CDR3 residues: CASSQERGTLPGQPQHF.

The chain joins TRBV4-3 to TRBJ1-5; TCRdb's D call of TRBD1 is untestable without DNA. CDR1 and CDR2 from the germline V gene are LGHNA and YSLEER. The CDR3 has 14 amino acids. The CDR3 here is CASSQRTSNQPQHF.

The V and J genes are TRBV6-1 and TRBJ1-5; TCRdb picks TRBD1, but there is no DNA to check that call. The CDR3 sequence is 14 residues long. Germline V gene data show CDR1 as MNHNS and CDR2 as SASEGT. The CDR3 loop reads CASKPGQGHQPQHF.

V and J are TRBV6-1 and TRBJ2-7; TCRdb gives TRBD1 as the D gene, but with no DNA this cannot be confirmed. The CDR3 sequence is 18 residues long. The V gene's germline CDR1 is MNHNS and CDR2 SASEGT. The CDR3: CASSPPPGQGPHRHEQYF.

CDR3 loop: CASSYRGSDTQYF. The chain couples TRBV6-5 to TRBJ2-3; the TCRdb D gene call, TRBD1, has no DNA to confirm it. The CDR3 runs 13 residues. Germline-derived CDR1 and CDR2 are MNHEY and SVGAGI.

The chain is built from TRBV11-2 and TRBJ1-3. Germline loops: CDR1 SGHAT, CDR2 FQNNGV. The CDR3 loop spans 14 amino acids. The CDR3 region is CASSPRSYGNTIYF.

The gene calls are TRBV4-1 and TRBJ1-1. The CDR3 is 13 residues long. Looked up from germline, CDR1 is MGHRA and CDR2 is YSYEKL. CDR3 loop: CASSPSPNTEAFF.

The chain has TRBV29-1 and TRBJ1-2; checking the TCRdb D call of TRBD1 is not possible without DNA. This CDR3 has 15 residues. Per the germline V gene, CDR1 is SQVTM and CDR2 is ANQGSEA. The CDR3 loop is CSVDTAGTGAYGYTF.

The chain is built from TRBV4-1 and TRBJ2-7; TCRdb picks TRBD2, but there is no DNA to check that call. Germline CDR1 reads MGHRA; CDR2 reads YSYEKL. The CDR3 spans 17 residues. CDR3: CASSQAVRRAGSNEQYF.

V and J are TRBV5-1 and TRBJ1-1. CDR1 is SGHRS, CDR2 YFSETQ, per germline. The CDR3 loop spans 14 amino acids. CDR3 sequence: CASSLAGRNTEAFF.

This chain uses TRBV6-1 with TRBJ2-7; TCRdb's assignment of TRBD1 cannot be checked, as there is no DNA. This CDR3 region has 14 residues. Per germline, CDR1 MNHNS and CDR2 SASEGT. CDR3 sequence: CASTTGDRGYEQYF.

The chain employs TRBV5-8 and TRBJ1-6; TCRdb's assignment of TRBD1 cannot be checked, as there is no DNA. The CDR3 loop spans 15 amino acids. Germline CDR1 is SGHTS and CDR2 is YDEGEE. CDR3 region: CASSRNRVYNSPLHF.

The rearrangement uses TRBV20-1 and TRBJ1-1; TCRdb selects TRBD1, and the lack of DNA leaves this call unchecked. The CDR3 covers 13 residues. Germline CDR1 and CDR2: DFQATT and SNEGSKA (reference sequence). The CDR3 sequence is CSAGDRLNTEAFF.

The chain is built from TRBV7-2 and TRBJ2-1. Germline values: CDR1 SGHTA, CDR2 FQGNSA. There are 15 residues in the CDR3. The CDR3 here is CASRVGPHSYNEQFF.

This CDR3 reads CASSLYDGTNDEQFF. V and J are TRBV7-7 and TRBJ2-1; without DNA, the TCRdb call of TRBD1 cannot be checked. The germline V gene encodes CDR1 SSHAT and CDR2 FNYEAQ (reference sequence). The CDR3 is 15 amino acids.

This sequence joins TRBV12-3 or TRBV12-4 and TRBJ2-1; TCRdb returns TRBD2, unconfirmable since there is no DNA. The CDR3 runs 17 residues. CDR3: CASTTGIAGLAYNEQFF.

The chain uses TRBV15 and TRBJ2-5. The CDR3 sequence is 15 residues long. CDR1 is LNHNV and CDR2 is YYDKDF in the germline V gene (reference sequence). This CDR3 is CATSRDLSTVETQYF. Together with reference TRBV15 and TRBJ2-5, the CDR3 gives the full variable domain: DAMVIQNPRYQVTQFGKPVTLSCSQTLNHNVMYWYQQKSSQAPKLLFHYYDKDFNNEADTPDNFQSRRPNTSFCFLDIRSPGLGDTAMYLCATSRDLSTVETQYFGPGTRLLVL.

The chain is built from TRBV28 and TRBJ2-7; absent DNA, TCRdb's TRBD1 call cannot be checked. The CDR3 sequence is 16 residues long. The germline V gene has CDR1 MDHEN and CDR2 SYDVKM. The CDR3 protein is CASNSQGQGAGYEQYF.

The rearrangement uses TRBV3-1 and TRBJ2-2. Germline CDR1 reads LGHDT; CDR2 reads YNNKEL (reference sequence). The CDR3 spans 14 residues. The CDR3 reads CASSQGILTGELFF.

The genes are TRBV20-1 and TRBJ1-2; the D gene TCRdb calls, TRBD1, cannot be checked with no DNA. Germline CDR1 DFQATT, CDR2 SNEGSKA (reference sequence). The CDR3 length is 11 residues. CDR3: CSASHRDGYTF.